This TCR beta chain is from a study of T-cell reconstitution after alpha-beta-depleted transplantation in children. Study-level results: Newly generated T cells supplied most T-cell counts and diversity one year post-transplant.

The library targeted TCRbeta and was prepared with unique molecular identifiers. TCRdb used MiXCR to reprocess the PCR reads, holding one entry per CDR3 protein. Of about 260,000 distinct CDR3 sequences in the sample, less than 9% are singletons; the top ten hold under 8%. The CDR3 extends over 13 amino acids. V was shortened by 5 bases and J by 6 bases, with 13 bases between the two germline ends. Germline V lookup: CDR1 SEHNR, CDR2 FQNEAQ (reference sequence). Turning to this clonotype: No antigen is known for it.

The sequencing used PBMCs, mostly from graft donor cells, collected 180 days after TCRalphabeta/CD19-depleted stem cell transplant. The sequence was obtained from a male patient between 5 and 17 years old who had a stem cell transplant for acute lymphoblastic leukemia, so the T cells may come from the graft donor. J is TRBJ1-2 and V is TRBV7-9, with a weak D call TRBD1 (5 bases). The CDR3 sequence: CASSKQAADGYTF. The CDR3 nucleotides read TGTGCCAGCAGCAAACAGGCGGCTGATGGCTACACCTTC.